This record looks at one T cell receptor beta chain sequence and its context. Germline lookup yields CDR1 MNHNS and CDR2 SASEGT. Trimming took 7 bases from V and 3 from J, leaving 12 bases between them. The CDR3 runs to 13 residues. This sample was taken from a study of T cells in Graves' hyperthyroidism and ophthalmopathy. Study information: The initial diagnosis was the point when peripheral blood was collected, ahead of any treatment.

The study defined stable Graves' hyperthyroidism as no ophthalmopathy progression within 18 months. The diagnostic basis comprised clinical symptoms, serum thyroxine and TRAb, thyroid ultrasound and orbital computed tomography. PBMCs were collected from an approximately 9 ml volume of fresh peripheral blood. The investigators amplified TCR beta CDR3 regions from RNA transcripts. The HTBI primer set drove a first-round RT-PCR of the TCR CDR3. TCRdb re-called the multiplex PCR reads through MiXCR, storing one row per CDR3 protein. The data contain about 340,000 distinct CDR3 sequences, roughly 23% of them singletons.

This TCR was sampled from a woman aged 50 to 65 with Graves' hyperthyroidism. The sequencing input was blood. This chain uses TRBV6-1 with TRBJ2-5; possible D gene TRBD1, 6 bases. Here the CDR3 DNA reads TGTGCCAGCAAGTCCCACAGGGAAGAGACCCAGTACTTC. It specifies CASKSHREETQYF.